A single sample gave rise to the 31 T cell receptor beta chains below, sequenced in a study of breast tumors, draining lymph nodes, adjacent tissues. Via MiXCR, TCRdb re-called the multiplex PCR reads, giving one row per CDR3 protein. Of 140,000 to 150,000 distinct CDR3 sequences in the sample, 30% to 35% were seen once. Breast cancer patients provided tissue from their axillary draining lymph nodes. Sequenced material: axillary lymph node tissue. The origin of the receptors is a female donor with breast cancer. Some clones in this sample may be carry-over from other donors' samples.

This clonotype was seen only a few times. This may arise from a read error, as a much more abundant clone is one base away. The chain is built from TRBV9 and TRBJ2-2; 9 bases align to TRBD1. Germline trimming cut 4 bases from V and 6 bases from J; bases unmatched to any gene: 10. The V gene's germline CDR1 is SGDLS and CDR2 YYNGEE. There are 16 residues in the CDR3. CDR3 in DNA: TGTGCCAGCAGCCCTCGGACAGGGGTAAAAGCCGGGGAGCTGTTTTTT. Residues: CASSPRTGVKAGELFF.

The sample holds one count of this clonotype. The V call is TRBV30, the J call TRBJ1-6, with 8 bases matching TRBD1. This CDR3 spans 13 amino acids. From germline, CDR1 is GTSNPN and CDR2 SVGIG (reference sequence). J lost 9 bases, V lost 2 bases, and 3 bases had no gene match. CDR3 nucleotides: TGTGCCTGGAGTAGACAGGGGTCTTCACCCCTCCACTTT. Its protein product is CAWSRQGSSPLHF.

This clonotype has ten or more counts. The chain carries TRBV2 and TRBJ2-6; a possible D gene is TRBD1 (6 bases). Trimming took off 10 bases at V and 0 bases at J, with 13 bases between the two ends. The germline gives CDR1 SNHLY, CDR2 FYNNEI. This CDR3 region has 15 residues. The CDR3 region has the DNA TGTGCCACCCTACAGGGCTCCTCTGGGGCCAACGTCCTGACTTTC. This sequence encodes CATLQGSSGANVLTF. Using reference TRBV2 and TRBJ2-6 for the parts outside the CDR3, the full variable domain is EPEVTQTPSHQVTQMGQEVILRCVPISNHLYFYWYRQILGQKVEFLVSFYNNEISEKSEIFDDQFSVERPDGSNFTLKIRSTKLEDSAMYFCATLQGSSGANVLTFGAGSRLTVL.

Details on this clonotype: A much larger clone sits a single nucleotide away, making a read error possible. The J gene is TRBJ1-2, the V gene TRBV6-5, with no clear D. CDR1 MNHEY and CDR2 SVGAGI come from the germline V gene. The CDR3 sequence is 14 residues long. Trimming cost V 5 bases and J 8 bases, with 18 bases left between them. The CDR3 DNA reads TGTGCCAGCAGTCTTGAGGGCCTTCCTTTCGGCTACACCTTC. It translates to CASSLEGLPFGYTF.

J is TRBJ2-5 and V is TRBV10-3; 12 bases agree with TRBD2. The length of the CDR3 is 16 residues. Germline lookup yields CDR1 ENHRY and CDR2 SYGVKD. V was clipped by 3 bases and J by 5 bases; unmatched bases: 7. CDR3 DNA: TGTGCCATCAGTGATCTAGCGGGGGGGCCTAGGGAGACCCAGTACTTC. The encoded protein is CAISDLAGGPRETQYF.

This clonotype was detected ten times or more. The chain employs TRBV19 and TRBJ2-6, with 7 bases aligning to TRBD1. V dropped 3 bases and J dropped 1; count of bases not matched to a gene: 0. This CDR3 is 15 amino acids long. Germline loops: CDR1 LNHDA, CDR2 SQIVND (reference sequence). The CDR3 bases are TGTGCCAGTAGTATGACAGGGTCTGGGGCCAACGTCCTGACTTTC. Residues: CASSMTGSGANVLTF.

This clonotype has more than one count but fewer than ten. This rearrangement joins TRBV7-9 to TRBJ1-1, with D tentatively TRBD1 (6 bases). The V gene's germline CDR1 is SEHNR and CDR2 FQNEAQ (reference sequence). The CDR3 loop spans 15 amino acids. Trimming removed 5 bases at V and 1 base at J, with 14 bases between. The CDR3 nucleotides are TGTGCCAGCAGCGTCCGGGACACCGAGAACACTGAAGCTTTCTTT. It encodes CASSVRDTENTEAFF.

This clonotype was recorded many times. The chain combines TRBV7-9 with TRBJ2-1; TRBD2 matches at 8 bases. This CDR3 has 18 amino acids. Germline assignment: CDR1 SEHNR and CDR2 FQNEAQ (reference sequence). V lost 5 bases, J lost 2 bases, and 14 bases stayed unmatched. The CDR3 here is CASSLPDGRGAPYNEQFF. Written as DNA, the CDR3 is TGTGCCAGCAGCCTCCCCGATGGGCGGGGGGCCCCCTACAATGAGCAGTTCTTC.

This clonotype occurred many times. The chain links TRBV20-1 to TRBJ1-5; 7 positions match TRBD1. The length of the CDR3 is 15 residues. Germline CDR1 is DFQATT and CDR2 is SNEGSKA (reference sequence). With V trimmed by 1 base and J by 3 bases, 6 bases remained unmatched. CDR3 nucleotides: TGCAGTGCTAGAGGGACAGGAGATCTCAATCAGCCCCAGCATTTT. Amino acids: CSARGTGDLNQPQHF.

In the case of this clonotype: Given a much more abundant clone one base away, this may be a read error. The V gene is TRBV6-2 or TRBV6-3, the J gene TRBJ2-1; 9 bases fit TRBD1. Unmatched junction bases numbered 11, after V lost 5 bases and J lost 9 bases. The CDR3 has 15 residues. Germline values: CDR1 MNHEY, CDR2 SVGEGT. CDR3 nucleotides: TGTGCCAGCAGTCAGCCCGGACAGGGGAGAACTGAGCAGTTCTTC. It encodes CASSQPGQGRTEQFF.

This clonotype was counted ten times or more. The chain couples TRBV2 to TRBJ2-2; no reliable D call. There are 17 residues in the CDR3. Germline-derived CDR1 and CDR2 are SNHLY and FYNNEI. The V end was cut by 7 bases, the J end by 0 bases, with 18 bases between. The CDR3 protein is CASTQTSGFANTGELFF. CDR3 nucleotides: TGTGCCAGCACTCAGACCTCCGGGTTCGCGAACACCGGGGAGCTGTTTTTT.

Concerning this clonotype: The CDR3 does not end in the conserved phenylalanine or tryptophan, so this is likely a read error. V is TRBV3-1 and J is TRBJ2-7, with TRBD2 as a possible D gene (5 bases). V shed 4 bases and J shed 5 bases, with 18 bases lying between them. This CDR3 is built from 15 residues. Germline CDR1 LGHDT, CDR2 YNNKEL (reference sequence). The CDR3 spells CASSRMRAGSNEQYL. CDR3 nucleotide sequence: TGTGCCAGCAGCCGAATGCGGGCAGGCTCAAACGAGCAGTACCTC.

This clonotype was detected many times. The chain employs TRBV20-1 and TRBJ2-3; either TRBD1 or TRBD2 may supply D (6 bases each). Trimming took off 6 bases at V and 4 bases at J, with 20 bases between the two ends. This CDR3 is built from 15 residues. The germline CDR1 and CDR2 sequences are DFQATT and SNEGSKA (reference sequence). The CDR3 DNA reads TGCAGTGCACAAGATCGGGGGCCCCAGGCAGATACGCAGTATTTT. Encoded protein: CSAQDRGPQADTQYF.

The count of this clonotype is one. The chain combines TRBV29-1 with TRBJ2-3; tentatively, D is TRBD1 or TRBD2 (6 bases each). Trimming removed 6 bases from V and 11 bases from J, with 24 bases in between. Germline loops: CDR1 SQVTM, CDR2 ANQGSEA. The length of the CDR3 is 14 residues. The CDR3, as DNA: TGCAGCGTCGACTTGAGGGGGGCCTACAATGAGCAGTATTTT. This gives the protein CSVDLRGAYNEQYF.

As for this clonotype: No conserved phenylalanine or tryptophan is present at the end of the CDR3, so a read error is the likely explanation. The V call is TRBV7-2, the J call TRBJ2-7, with a possible D match to TRBD1 (6 bases). The V and J ends lost 5 bases and 3 bases respectively, with 11 bases between them. Germline assignment: CDR1 SGHTA and CDR2 FQGNSA. The CDR3 spans 13 residues. The CDR3 here is CASSPGTYYEQYA. The CDR3 region has the DNA TGTGCCAGCAGCCCCGGGACATACTACGAGCAGTACGCC.

The table lists this clonotype with many counts. The chain joins TRBV7-2 to TRBJ2-5; 9 bases map to TRBD1. The CDR3 has 15 amino acids. Germline V gene sequence: CDR1 SGHTA, CDR2 FQGNSA. Trimming at V came to 5 bases and at J to 5 bases, leaving 9 bases not matched to a gene. CDR3 loop: CASSTGQGRLETQYF. In DNA, the CDR3 is TGTGCCAGCAGCACTGGACAGGGGAGGTTGGAGACCCAGTACTTC.

This clonotype has just a few counts. V and J are TRBV3-1 and TRBJ1-1; TRBD1 aligns across 9 bases. Germline V CDR1 and CDR2: LGHDT, YNNKEL (reference sequence). The CDR3 sequence is 16 residues long. J gave up 1 base and V 4 bases, and 7 bases lay outside the gene matches. The CDR3: CASSLGQGLGNTEAFF. DNA for the CDR3: TGTGCCAGCAGCCTAGGACAGGGGCTGGGGAACACTGAAGCTTTCTTT.

Note on this clonotype: One end of the junction does not line up with germline, which may come from a read error. The rearrangement uses TRBV19 and TRBJ1-1, with D hard to call. Germline CDR1 is LNHDA and CDR2 is SQIVND (reference sequence). This CDR3 has 15 residues. The CDR3 sequence: CASSIDQPGNTKAFF. The CDR3 DNA reads TGTGCCAGTAGTATAGATCAGCCGGGGAACACTAAAGCTTTCTTT.

This clonotype has a count of ten or more. The chain employs TRBV10-2 and TRBJ2-1; unclear D gene. Germline V lookup: CDR1 WSHSY, CDR2 SAAADI. The ends were cut back, 2 bases at V and 10 bases at J, with 12 bases in the middle. The CDR3 runs 13 residues. CDR3 region: CASSETPLLEQFF. The CDR3 DNA is TGCGCCAGCAGTGAGACTCCTCTTTTGGAGCAGTTCTTC.

The chain joins TRBV7-8 to TRBJ2-5; TRBD1 or TRBD2 may be the D gene (6 bases each). V dropped 3 bases and J dropped 5 bases, with 13 bases sitting between them. CDR1 SGHVS and CDR2 FQNEAQ come from the germline V gene. The CDR3 sequence is 14 residues long. The CDR3 DNA reads TGTGCCAGCAGCTTTGAGGGGGGTAGGGAGACCCAGTACTTC. This translates into CASSFEGGRETQYF.

As regards this clonotype: Lacking the conserved final phenylalanine or tryptophan, this CDR3 likely reflects a read error. This rearrangement joins TRBV12-3 or TRBV12-4 to TRBJ1-1, with D possibly matching TRBD1 (6 bases). The ends were cut back, 5 bases at V and 0 bases at J, with 16 bases in the middle. The CDR3 contains 16 residues. The CDR3 DNA follows: TGTGCCAGCAGTCCACCGGGACACAGGATGAACACTGAAGCTTTCGTT. It translates to CASSPPGHRMNTEAFV.

This clonotype was observed many times. V is TRBV2 and J is TRBJ1-2; 7 nucleotides match TRBD1. This CDR3 has 14 amino acids. Germline V CDR1 and CDR2: SNHLY, FYNNEI. V trimming: 6 bases; J trimming: 7 bases; junction bases outside the gene matches: 11. The CDR3 reads CASRSRDSPLGYTF. The CDR3 DNA reads as TGTGCCAGCAGAAGCCGGGACAGCCCTCTTGGCTACACCTTC.

Details on this clonotype: It is likely a read error, because the conserved phenylalanine at the end of the CDR3 is missing. This sequence joins TRBV6-5 and TRBJ2-2, with unresolved D. Germline assignment: CDR1 MNHEY and CDR2 SVGAGI. The CDR3 is 16 amino acids. CDR3 in amino acids: CASSHSWVLYTGELFS. The CDR3 DNA follows: TGTGCCAGCAGTCACTCTTGGGTGTTGTACACCGGGGAGCTGTTTTCT.

This clonotype was seen repeatedly, ten times or more. The CDR3 DNA sequence: TGTGCCAGCAGCCGGAATCGAGAGACCCAGTACTTC. Translated: CASSRNRETQYF. The chain couples TRBV12-3 or TRBV12-4 to TRBJ2-5; D is undetermined. CDR3 size: 12 residues. The V end was cut by 6 bases, the J end by 4 bases, with 9 bases between.

About this clonotype: Its ends do not fully match the called genes, so a read error is possible. This chain connects TRBV6-6 to TRBJ2-7, with TRBD1 identical over 10 bases. This CDR3 comprises 14 residues. Germline V gene lookup returns CDR1 MNHNY and CDR2 SVGAGI (reference sequence). This CDR3 is CASSLTGGPYEQCF. The CDR3, as DNA: TGTGCCAGCAGTCTGACAGGGGGCCCCTACGAGCAGTGCTTC.

This chain uses TRBV5-1 with TRBJ2-5, with 7 nucleotides matching TRBD1. This CDR3 has 14 amino acids. V dropped 5 bases and J dropped 2; count of bases not matched to a gene: 6. Germline V gene data show CDR1 as SGHRS and CDR2 as YFSETQ. CDR3 DNA sequence: TGCGCCAGCAGGCCGACAGGGAAACAAGAGACCCAGTACTTC. This gives the protein CASRPTGKQETQYF.

This chain uses TRBV2 with TRBJ2-1; D may be TRBD1 (5 bases). This CDR3 contains 13 residues. Trimming removed 5 bases from V and 8 bases from J, with 13 bases in between. The V gene's germline CDR1 is SNHLY and CDR2 FYNNEI. The CDR3 sequence: CASSPTEYDEQFF. Here the CDR3 DNA reads TGTGCCAGCAGTCCGACAGAGTACGATGAGCAGTTCTTC. Full variable domain (outside the CDR3, taken from reference TRBV2 and TRBJ2-1): EPEVTQTPSHQVTQMGQEVILRCVPISNHLYFYWYRQILGQKVEFLVSFYNNEISEKSEIFDDQFSVERPDGSNFTLKIRSTKLEDSAMYFCASSPTEYDEQFFGPGTRLTVL.

V gene TRBV5-1 combines with J gene TRBJ1-3; no clear D gene. The CDR3 spans 15 residues. Germline V gene data show CDR1 as SGHRS and CDR2 as YFSETQ. The V end lost 5 bases, the J end lost 7 bases, and 19 bases lay between the germline ends. In DNA, the CDR3 is TGCGCCAGCAGTCAACGCCAATCGGATACGAACACCATATATTTT. It translates to CASSQRQSDTNTIYF.

The sample holds a few counts of this clonotype. It may be a read error: a sequence one base away is much more abundant. The V and J genes are TRBV5-4 and TRBJ2-3, with 12 bases identical to TRBD2. The CDR3 spans 17 residues. Trimming took 7 bases from V and 2 from J; bases not matched to a gene: 11. Germline V gives CDR1 SGHNT, CDR2 YYREEE (reference sequence). The chain's CDR3 is CASSEWPSGGDTDTQYF. For the CDR3, the DNA is TGTGCCAGCTCCGAATGGCCTAGCGGGGGGGACACAGATACGCAGTATTTT.

This clonotype was detected ten times or more. The chain couples TRBV20-1 to TRBJ2-3, with D possibly matching TRBD1 (5 bases). The CDR3 length is 14 residues. In germline, CDR1 is DFQATT, CDR2 SNEGSKA (reference sequence). V lost 2 bases to trimming and J lost 0 bases, with 9 bases between them. DNA of the CDR3: TGCAGTGCTAGACCCTGGACAAGCACAGATACGCAGTATTTT. As protein: CSARPWTSTDTQYF.

The sample holds many counts of this clonotype. This chain joins TRBV14 and TRBJ2-2, with D possibly matching TRBD2 (6 bases). The germline gives CDR1 SGHDN, CDR2 FVKESK. The CDR3 loop spans 15 amino acids. Between the trimmed V and J ends, which lost 1 base and 3 bases, there was a span of 9 bases. The CDR3 loop is CASSQVAGHTGELFF. The CDR3 DNA reads as TGTGCCAGCAGCCAAGTCGCGGGGCACACCGGGGAGCTGTTTTTT.